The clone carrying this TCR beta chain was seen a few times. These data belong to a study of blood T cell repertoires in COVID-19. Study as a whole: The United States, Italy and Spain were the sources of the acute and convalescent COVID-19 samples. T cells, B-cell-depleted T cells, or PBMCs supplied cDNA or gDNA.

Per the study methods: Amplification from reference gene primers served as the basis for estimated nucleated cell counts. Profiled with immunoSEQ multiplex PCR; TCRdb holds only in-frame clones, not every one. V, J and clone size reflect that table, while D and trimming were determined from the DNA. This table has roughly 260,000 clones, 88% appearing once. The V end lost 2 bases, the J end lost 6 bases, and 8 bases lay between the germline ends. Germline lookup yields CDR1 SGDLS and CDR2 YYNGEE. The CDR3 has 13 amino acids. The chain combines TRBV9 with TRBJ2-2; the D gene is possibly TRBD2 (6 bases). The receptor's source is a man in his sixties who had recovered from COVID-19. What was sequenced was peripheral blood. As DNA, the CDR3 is TGTGCCAGCAGCGTTAGCGGTCCCGGGGAGCTGTTTTTT. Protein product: CASSVSGPGELFF. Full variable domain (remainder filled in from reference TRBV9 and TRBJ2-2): DSGVTQTPKHLITATGQRVTLRCSPRSGDLSVYWYQQSLDQGLQFLIQYYNGEERAKGNILERFSAQQFPDLHSELNLSSLELGDSALYFCASSVSGPGELFFGEGSRLTVL.